This T cell receptor (beta chain) was recovered during a study of tumor and adjacent non-tumor tissue in lung cancer. Overall study context: Aged about 31 to 80 years, patients included roughly ten men and a few women with stage I to III disease.

A word on this clonotype: No conserved phenylalanine or tryptophan ends this CDR3, so it is likely a read error.

The library came from three nested PCR rounds adapted from ARM-PCR protocols. TCRdb reanalysed the multiplex PCR reads using MiXCR and keeps one entry per CDR3 protein. The sample consists of 84,000 or so distinct CDR3 sequences, roughly 62% of them appearing once. This CDR3 spans 14 amino acids. Per germline, CDR1 SQVTM and CDR2 ANQGSEA. The template was RNA from unsorted bulk tissue. Donors were chemotherapy-naive, newly diagnosed lung cancer surgical patients in China, August–late 2014. Specimen: lung tumor tissue. The genes are TRBV29-1 and TRBJ1-6, with 10 bases identical to TRBD1. The TCR was taken from a man between 65 and 80 years old with non-small cell lung cancer. CDR3 residues: CSARDRGKNSSLHY. CDR3 bases: TGCAGCGCTCGGGACAGGGGCAAAAATTCATCCCTCCACTAT.